This T cell receptor (beta chain) came from a study of beta chain features in type 1 diabetes. About the study: Examination spanned approximately 110 million sorted cells from all samples.

The study, taken as a whole, reports: Within patients, naive, central memory and Treg TCRB repertoires seemed more similar than within healthy donors. Moderately but significantly shorter TCRB CDR3s were found in Type 1 diabetes patients in all four CD4+ subsets.

The whole isolated RNA underwent reverse transcription, so sequencing captured expressed TCRB transcripts. Method: immunoSEQ multiplex PCR; TCRdb's copy keeps in-frame clones and lacks some. The data contain about 340,000 clones, about 14% of them seen just once; the ten biggest clones take up roughly 0.015%. V was clipped by 10 bases and J by 2 bases, with 11 bases between them. The CDR3 runs 12 residues. CDR1 is LNHDA, CDR2 SQIVND, per germline (reference sequence). A few counts support this clone. What it recognizes is unknown. Staining for CD45RO/CCR7/CD25/CD127/CD95/CD27 allowed sorting of CD4+ naive, central memory, regulatory and stem cell-like memory cells. Purities in excess of 98% were seen in all sorted populations.

V and J are TRBV19 and TRBJ1-2; D possibly corresponds to TRBD1 (5 bases). The TCR was taken from a woman between 18 and 29 years old with type 1 diabetes. The sequenced sample was naive CD4+ T cells from blood. The CDR3: CATSRGNYGYTF. The CDR3 bases are TGTGCCACTTCACGGGGGAACTATGGCTACACCTTC.